Given below is one T cell receptor (beta chain) in context. Per germline, CDR1 SGHDN and CDR2 FVKESK. Trimming removed 2 bases from V and 0 bases from J, with 7 bases in between. This CDR3 has 15 residues. These data come from a study of blood T cells in healthy people across ages. A second PCR, run for about 7 to 11 cycles, used a sample-barcoded 5' primer plus a J-beta primer mix. TCRdb called the 5' RACE reads again in MiXCR, with one record for every CDR3 protein. Found here are about 1.8 million distinct CDR3 sequences, 49% of them singletons; the top ten hold about 2.1%. Every donor contributed roughly 10 milliliters of peripheral blood by blood draw. Samples had at least 6 million PBMCs isolated from them.

The TCR comes from a middle-aged woman in good health. Material: blood. This chain connects TRBV14 to TRBJ1-4; D gene unclear. The CDR3 sequence is CASSQSGATNEKLFF. CDR3 nucleotides: TGTGCCAGCAGCCAAAGTGGAGCAACTAATGAAAAACTGTTTTTT. The variable domain in full, completed from reference TRBV14 and TRBJ1-4, reads EAGVTQFPSHSVIEKGQTVTLRCDPISGHDNLYWYRRVMGKEIKFLLHFVKESKQDESGMPNNRFLAERTGGTYSTLKVQPAELEDSGVYFCASSQSGATNEKLFFGSGTQLSVL.